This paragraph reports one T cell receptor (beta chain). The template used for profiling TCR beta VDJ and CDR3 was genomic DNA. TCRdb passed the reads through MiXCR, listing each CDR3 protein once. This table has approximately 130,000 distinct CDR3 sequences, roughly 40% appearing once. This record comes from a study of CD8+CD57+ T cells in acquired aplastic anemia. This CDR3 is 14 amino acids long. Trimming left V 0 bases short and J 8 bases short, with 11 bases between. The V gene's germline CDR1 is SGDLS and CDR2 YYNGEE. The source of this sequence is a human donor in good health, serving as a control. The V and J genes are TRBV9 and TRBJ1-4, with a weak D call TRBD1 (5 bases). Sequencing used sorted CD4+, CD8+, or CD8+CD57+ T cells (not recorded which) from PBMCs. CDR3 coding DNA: TGTGCCAGCAGCGTAGAATCCCCAGGGGAAAAACTGTTTTTT. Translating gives CASSVESPGEKLFF.